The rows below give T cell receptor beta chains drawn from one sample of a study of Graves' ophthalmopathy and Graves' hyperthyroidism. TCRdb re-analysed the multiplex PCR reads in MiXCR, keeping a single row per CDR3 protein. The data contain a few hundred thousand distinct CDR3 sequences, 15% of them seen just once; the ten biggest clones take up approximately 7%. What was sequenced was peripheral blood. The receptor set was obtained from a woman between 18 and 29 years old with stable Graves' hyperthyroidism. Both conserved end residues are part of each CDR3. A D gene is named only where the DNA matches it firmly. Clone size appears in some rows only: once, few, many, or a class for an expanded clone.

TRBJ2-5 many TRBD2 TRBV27 CASTWVLAGEETQYF TGTGCCAGCACATGGGTCCTAGCGGGAGAAGAGACCCAGTACTTC
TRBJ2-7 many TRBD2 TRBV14 CASSLPGLAGTYEQYF TGTGCCAGCAGCCTACCGGGACTAGCGGGTACCTACGAGCAGTACTTC
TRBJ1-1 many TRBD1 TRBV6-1 CASNRDRESTEAFF TGTGCCAGCAACAGGGACAGGGAGAGCACTGAAGCTTTCTTT
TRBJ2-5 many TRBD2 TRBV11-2 CASSELAGGSETQYF TGTGCCAGCAGCGAACTAGCGGGGGGAAGTGAGACCCAGTACTTC
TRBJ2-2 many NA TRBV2 CASSVEGSYTGELFF TGTGCCAGCAGTGTAGAGGGCTCGTACACCGGGGAGCTGTTTTTT
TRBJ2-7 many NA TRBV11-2 CASSSWTATYEQYF TGTGCCAGCAGCTCGTGGACGGCCACCTACGAGCAGTACTTC
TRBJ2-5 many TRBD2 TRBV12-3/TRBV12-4 CASTLSGEETQYF TGTGCCAGCACCCTTAGCGGGGAAGAGACCCAGTACTTC
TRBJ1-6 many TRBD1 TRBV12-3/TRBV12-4 CASSTGVLSPLHF TGTGCCAGCAGTACAGGGGTATTGTCACCCCTCCACTTT
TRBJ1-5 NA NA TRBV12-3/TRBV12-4 CASSFLLGQNQPQHF TGTGCCAGCAGTTTTCTGTTAGGTCAGAATCAGCCCCAGCATTTT
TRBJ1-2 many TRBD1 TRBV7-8 CASSRIGQGGHIFFGYTF TGTGCCAGCAGCCGGATCGGACAGGGGGGCCATATCTTCTTCGGCTACACCTTC
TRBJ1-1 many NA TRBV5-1 CASSLGGPLNTEAFF TGCGCCAGCAGCTTGGGGGGACCGCTGAACACTGAAGCTTTCTTT
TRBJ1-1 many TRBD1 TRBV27 CASSSRQGAVTEAFF TGTGCCAGCAGTTCCCGACAGGGGGCGGTTACTGAAGCTTTCTTT
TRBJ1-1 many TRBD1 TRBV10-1 CASSDPDRGLNTEAFF TGCGCCAGCAGTGATCCGGACAGGGGGTTGAACACTGAAGCTTTCTTT
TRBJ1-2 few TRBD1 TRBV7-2 CASSLIGGDGHTF TGTGCCAGCAGCTTAATAGGGGGCGATGGCCACACCTTC
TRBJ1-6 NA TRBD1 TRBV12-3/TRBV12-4 CASSWTGNMPLHF TGTGCCAGCAGTTGGACAGGGAATATGCCCCTCCACTTT